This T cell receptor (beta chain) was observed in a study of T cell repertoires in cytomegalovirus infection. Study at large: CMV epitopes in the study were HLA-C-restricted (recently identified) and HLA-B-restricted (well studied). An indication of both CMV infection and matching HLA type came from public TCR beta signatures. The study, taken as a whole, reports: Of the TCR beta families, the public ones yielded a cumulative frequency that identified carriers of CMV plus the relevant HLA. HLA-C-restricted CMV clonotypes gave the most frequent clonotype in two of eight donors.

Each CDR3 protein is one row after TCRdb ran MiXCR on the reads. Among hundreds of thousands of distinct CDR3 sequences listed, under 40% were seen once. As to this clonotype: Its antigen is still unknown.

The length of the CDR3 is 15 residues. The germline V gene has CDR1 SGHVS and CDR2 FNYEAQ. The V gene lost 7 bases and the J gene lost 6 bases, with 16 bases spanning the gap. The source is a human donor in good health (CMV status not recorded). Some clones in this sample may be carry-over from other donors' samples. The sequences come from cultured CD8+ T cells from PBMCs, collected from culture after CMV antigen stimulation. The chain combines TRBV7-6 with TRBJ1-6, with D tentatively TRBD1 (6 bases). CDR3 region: CASMLPQGSNSPLHF. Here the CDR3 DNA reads TGTGCCAGCATGCTACCTCAGGGGAGTAATTCACCCCTCCACTTT.